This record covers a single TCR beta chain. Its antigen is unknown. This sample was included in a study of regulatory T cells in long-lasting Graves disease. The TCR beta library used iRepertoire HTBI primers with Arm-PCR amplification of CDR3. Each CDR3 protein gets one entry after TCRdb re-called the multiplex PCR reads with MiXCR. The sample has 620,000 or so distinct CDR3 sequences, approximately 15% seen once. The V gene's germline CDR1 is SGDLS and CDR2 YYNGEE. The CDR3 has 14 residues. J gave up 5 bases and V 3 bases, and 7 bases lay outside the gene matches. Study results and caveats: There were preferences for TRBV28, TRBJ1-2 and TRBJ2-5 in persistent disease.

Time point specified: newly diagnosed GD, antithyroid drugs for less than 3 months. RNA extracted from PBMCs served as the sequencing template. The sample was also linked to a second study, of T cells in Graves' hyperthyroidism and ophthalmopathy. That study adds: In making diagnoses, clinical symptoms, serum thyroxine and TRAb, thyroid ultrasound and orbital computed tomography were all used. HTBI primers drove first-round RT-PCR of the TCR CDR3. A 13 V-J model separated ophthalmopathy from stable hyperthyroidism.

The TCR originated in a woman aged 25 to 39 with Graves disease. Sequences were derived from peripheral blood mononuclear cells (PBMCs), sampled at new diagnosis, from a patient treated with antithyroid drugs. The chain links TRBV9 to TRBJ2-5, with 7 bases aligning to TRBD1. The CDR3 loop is CASSATTGWETQYF. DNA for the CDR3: TGTGCCAGCAGCGCGACGACAGGGTGGGAGACCCAGTACTTC.